The 18 T cell receptor beta chains presented below share a single source sample, sequenced in a study of cytomegalovirus exposure and HLA in healthy donors. PCR was performed using 60 Vbeta and 13 Jbeta primers. Profiled with immunoSEQ multiplex PCR; TCRdb holds only in-frame clones, not every one. The sample yields about 160,000 clones, over 60% seen once. The specimen was PBMCs. The source is a female donor in good health and CMV-seronegative.

The chain has TRBV6-1 and TRBJ2-5; unclear D gene. The end of the DNA aligns better with TRBJ2-7, so the J call may be wrong. Germline V gives CDR1 MNHNS, CDR2 SASEGT. CDR3 length: 11 amino acids. The CDR3 loop reads CASSEGYEQYF. CDR3 bases: TGTGCCAGCAGTGAAGGATACGAGCAGTACTTC.

The rearrangement links TRBV19 to TRBJ2-7, with TRBD1 matching 8 bases. J gave up 4 bases and V 2 bases, and 10 bases lay outside the gene matches. This CDR3 is built from 16 residues. Germline loops: CDR1 LNHDA, CDR2 SQIVND (reference sequence). CDR3 nucleotide sequence: TGTGCCAGTAGTATATGGCCGGACAGGGACGGATACGAGCAGTACTTC. It is translated as CASSIWPDRDGYEQYF.

A few counts support this clone. CDR3 protein: CAWTSPAVGTEAFF. The CDR3 DNA follows: TGTGCCTGGACCAGTCCAGCCGTCGGGACTGAAGCTTTCTTT. V is TRBV30 and J is TRBJ1-1; D gene ambiguous. The CDR3 is 14 residues long. Germline values: CDR1 GTSNPN, CDR2 SVGIG (reference sequence). With 4 bases removed from V and 5 bases from J, the gap between germline ends came to 17 bases.

This clone was counted once. The chain joins TRBV29-1 to TRBJ1-1, with D possibly TRBD1 on 6 matching bases. Germline values: CDR1 SQVTM, CDR2 ANQGSEA. Trimming left V 3 bases short and J 0 bases short, with 11 bases between. This CDR3 has 14 residues. Written as DNA, the CDR3 is TGCAGCGTTGAGATGGACAGAGTGAACACTGAAGCTTTCTTT. Translation gives CSVEMDRVNTEAFF. Supplemented by reference TRBV29-1 and TRBJ1-1, the full variable domain reads SAVISQKPSRDICQRGTSLTIQCQVDSQVTMMFWYRQQPGQSLTLIATANQGSEATYESGFVIDKFPISRPNLTFSTLTVSNMSPEDSSIYLCSVEMDRVNTEAFFGQGTRLTVV.

This rearrangement joins TRBV7-3 to TRBJ2-3; D call uncertain. Trimming took 3 bases from V and 3 from J, leaving 7 bases between them. The CDR3 spans 13 residues. In germline, CDR1 is SGHTA, CDR2 FQGTGA. The CDR3 here is CASSLSVTDTQYF. For the CDR3, the DNA is TGTGCCAGCAGCTTGAGCGTTACAGATACGCAGTATTTT.

This clone was seen just once. V is TRBV7-9 and J is TRBJ2-2, with 8 bases aligning to TRBD1. This CDR3 comprises 16 residues. The V gene end was trimmed by 3 bases and the J gene end by 1 base; junction bases not matched to a gene: 4. Germline loops: CDR1 SEHNR, CDR2 FQNEAQ (reference sequence). The CDR3 DNA is TGTGCCAGCAGCTTCGCCGGGACAGGGAACACCGGGGAGCTGTTTTTT. Translation: CASSFAGTGNTGELFF.

This clone was counted only a few times. The chain combines TRBV28 with TRBJ2-2; possible D gene TRBD1, 6 bases. V was pared by 6 bases and J by 5 bases, with 22 bases between. Germline V gives CDR1 MDHEN, CDR2 SYDVKM. The CDR3 has 17 residues. DNA for the CDR3: TGTGCCAGCAGCCCATCCTTCCTTACTCAGGGGACCGGGGAGCTGTTTTTT. Protein: CASSPSFLTQGTGELFF.

This chain uses TRBV5-1 with TRBJ2-3; the match to TRBD2 covers 11 bases. V lost 0 bases and J lost 2; bases outside the gene matches: 2. Germline V gene sequence: CDR1 SGHRS, CDR2 YFSETQ. CDR3 size: 16 residues. CDR3 nucleotide sequence: TGCGCCAGCAGCTTGGCTAGCGGGGGGTTCACAGATACGCAGTATTTT. Its protein product is CASSLASGGFTDTQYF.

The CDR3 sequence: CASSQDRNYEQYF. As DNA, the CDR3 is TGCGCCAGCAGCCAAGACAGGAACTACGAGCAGTACTTC. The V gene is TRBV4-1, the J gene TRBJ2-7; D is uncertain. From germline, CDR1 is MGHRA and CDR2 YSYEKL. The CDR3 spans 13 residues. Trimming cost V 0 bases and J 3 bases, with 6 bases left between them.

The rearrangement uses TRBV19 and TRBJ1-1; tentatively, D is TRBD1 (5 bases). CDR3 size: 15 residues. Trimming removed 0 bases from V and 0 bases from J, with 8 bases in between. Germline V lookup: CDR1 LNHDA, CDR2 SQIVND (reference sequence). The CDR3 bases are TGTGCCAGTAGTATAGAGGAGGGGATGAACACTGAAGCTTTCTTT. It yields the protein CASSIEEGMNTEAFF. The full variable domain, its missing parts supplied by reference TRBV19 and TRBJ1-1, is DGGITQSPKYLFRKEGQNVTLSCEQNLNHDAMYWYRQDPGQGLRLIYYSQIVNDFQKGDIAEGYSVSREKKESFPLTVTSAQKNPTAFYLCASSIEEGMNTEAFFGQGTRLTVV.

V and J are TRBV4-3 and TRBJ2-6; D unresolved. Trimming pared 0 bases from V and 0 bases from J, leaving 6 bases between. Germline V lookup: CDR1 LGHNA, CDR2 YSLEER. CDR3 length: 16 amino acids. The CDR3 region is CASSQDTHSGANVLTF. The CDR3, as DNA: TGCGCCAGCAGCCAAGATACTCACTCTGGGGCCAACGTCCTGACTTTC.

The J gene is TRBJ1-4, the V gene TRBV2, with TRBD1 identical over 8 bases. CDR3 length equals 14 residues. Germline V CDR1 and CDR2: SNHLY, FYNNEI. V lost 7 bases, J lost 6 bases, and 7 bases stayed unmatched. For the CDR3, the DNA is TGTGCCAGCACCGGAAGGACAGGGCATGAAAAACTGTTTTTT. Translated, it gives CASTGRTGHEKLFF.

The chain links TRBV18 to TRBJ1-1; tentatively, D is TRBD1 (5 bases). Trimming pared 3 bases from V and 11 bases from J, leaving 19 bases between. The CDR3 length is 14 residues. Germline V CDR1 and CDR2: KGHSH, LQKENI. CDR3: CASSPVAGPSRAFF. The DNA for the CDR3 is TGTGCCAGCTCACCTGTCGCGGGACCCTCACGGGCTTTCTTT.

This chain links TRBV6-4 with TRBJ2-5; TRBD1 agrees at 8 bases. The V and J ends lost 4 bases and 1 base, in that order; junction bases with no gene match: 2. The CDR3 extends over 14 amino acids. Germline V gives CDR1 MRHNA, CDR2 SNTAGT. CDR3 nucleotides: TGTGCCAGCAGTGCTGGGACAGGCCAAGAGACCCAGTACTTC. This gives the protein CASSAGTGQETQYF.

The genes are TRBV5-8 and TRBJ2-1, with 12 bases identical to TRBD2. After removal of 4 bases from V and 5 bases from J, the junction contained 7 bases not matched to a gene. The CDR3 is made up of 16 amino acids. Germline CDR1 reads SGHTS; CDR2 reads YDEGEE. The CDR3: CASSLLGLAGNNEQFF. CDR3 DNA: TGTGCCAGCAGCCTCCTGGGACTAGCGGGTAACAATGAGCAGTTCTTC.

The rearrangement uses TRBV7-3 and TRBJ2-5; 10 nucleotides align to TRBD1. Germline values: CDR1 SGHTA, CDR2 FQGTGA. The CDR3 totals 15 residues. The V gene end was trimmed by 2 bases and the J gene end by 5 bases; junction bases not matched to a gene: 5. The CDR3 DNA reads TGTGCCAGCAGCTTAGGGACAGGGGAATGGGAGACCCAGTACTTC. This sequence encodes CASSLGTGEWETQYF.

The rearrangement links TRBV5-6 to TRBJ1-1, with TRBD1 identical over 10 bases. The CDR3 is made up of 15 amino acids. CDR1 is SGHDT and CDR2 is YYEEEE in the germline V gene. Trimming removed 2 bases from V and 4 bases from J; junction bases left unmatched: 5. CDR3 protein: CASSFGRTGGTEAFF. Here the CDR3 DNA reads TGTGCCAGCAGCTTTGGTCGGACAGGGGGCACTGAAGCTTTCTTT.

The chain recombines TRBV27 with TRBJ2-1; 8 nucleotides align to TRBD2. Trimming took 6 bases from V and 9 from J; bases not matched to a gene: 16. The germline V gene has CDR1 MNHEY and CDR2 SMNVEV (reference sequence). CDR3 size: 16 residues. The CDR3 DNA reads as TGTGCCAGCAGCTCCCCCGAGAGCGGGAGAGGGGGTGAGCAGTTCTTC. The encoded protein is CASSSPESGRGGEQFF.